This T cell receptor beta chain was observed in a study of CD4 T cells in relation to SARS-CoV-2 and coronaviruses. On the study more broadly: The HLA restriction of the shared crossreactive spike epitopes was mapped.

This clone was seen just once. Its antigen is undetermined. Clones were read by immunoSEQ multiplex PCR, and TCRdb kept only the in-frame ones, dropping some. The top ten hold about 0.23% of the sample, which has 55,000 to 70,000 clones, more than 85% seen once. Germline CDR1 and CDR2: MDHEN and SYDVKM. Trimming shortened V by 7 bases and J by 2 bases, and 14 bases separated the two germline ends. This CDR3 has 15 amino acids. Notes on the study in general: Monoreactive clones expanded significantly more to SARS-CoV-2 than crossreactive clones did. Approximately 65% of donors had memory CD4+ clonotypes crossrecognizing SARS-CoV-2 and common cold coronavirus spike.

The unexposed donors gave CD4+ T cells in 2011-2018, prior to COVID-19. The chain combines TRBV28 with TRBJ2-2; D remains ambiguous. The receptor was isolated from a human donor in good health. Sequencing input: naive CD4+ T cells from PBMCs. The subset denotes: naive CD4+ T cells isolated by negative enrichment. DNA of the CDR3: TGTGCCAGCAAAAAATGGAGCCAAAACACCGGGGAGCTGTTTTTT. Translated, it gives CASKKWSQNTGELFF.